The following is a TCR beta chain sequence with its context. Its matching antigen is unknown. These data come from a study of identical twins. Germline loops: CDR1 SGHDN, CDR2 FVKESK. Trimming cost V 4 bases and J 10 bases, with 10 bases left between them. The CDR3 spans 11 residues. With template switching, a universal primer site was added, and the cDNA carried unique molecular identifiers. Each CDR3 protein is one row after TCRdb ran MiXCR on the 5' RACE reads. The sample has approximately 530,000 distinct CDR3 sequences; around 20% are singletons. Study-wide results and limits: The presence of invariant MAIT and iNKT cells could partly confound analyses of zero-insertion sequences. Carriage of fewer insertions was seen in abundant cord blood beta clonotypes, whereas memory repertoires showed none. Models underestimated out-of-frame TCR alpha sharing in monozygotic twins.

In addition, the sample was reused for a study of yellow fever vaccine responses in identical twins.

Sequencing was done on a sample of CD4+ T cells sorted from blood. The chain combines TRBV14 with TRBJ1-1; D is possibly TRBD1 (6 bases). This TCR was sampled from a woman between 18 and 29 years old in good health. The CDR3 sequence is CASSPGTRAFF. The CDR3 DNA reads as TGTGCCAGCAGCCCGGGGACAAGAGCTTTCTTT.